The 29 T cell receptor beta chains given below trace back to one sample, sequenced in a study of CD8+ T cells in alopecia areata. The sequencing template was cDNA reverse transcribed from extracted RNA. Only in-frame clones appear in the TCRdb table, and some are missing; sequencing was by immunoSEQ multiplex PCR. Observed in the sample are some 1,400 clones, none of them singletons. Sequenced: lesional skin. These TCRs come from a C3H/HeJ mouse with alopecia areata. The MHC haplotype of this mouse line is H2-k.

In its sample, this clone was seen a few times. A read error may account for a junction end that differs from germline. Gene names refer to mouse genes. Read coverage stops 4 residues before the CDR3 terminus; the germline J gene supplies the remainder. The chain is built from TRBV5 and TRBJ2-2, with 7 bases matching TRBD2. This CDR3 spans 16 amino acids. Germline V gives CDR1 LGHNA, CDR2 YNLKQL (reference sequence). This chain's CDR3 is CTSSQRLGENTGQLYF. The DNA read from the CDR3 is TGTACCAGCAGCCAACGACTGGGAGAAAACACTGGG.

In this sample, this clone is large. All gene names here are mouse names. From the germline J gene comes the end of the CDR3, since the read stops 4 residues before it. Distinct nucleotide sequences in the sample also encode this CDR3. The rearrangement links TRBV13-3 to TRBJ1-1; weak D call: TRBD1 (5 bases). Germline V lookup: CDR1 NNHDY, CDR2 SYVADS. The CDR3 is 14 amino acids. The covered CDR3 bases are TGTGCCAGCAGTGAAGGCCTGGGGGGGAGA. This codes for CASSEGLGGR. The whole CDR3 region reads CASSEGLGGREVFF.

This clone was seen at least ten times. The gene names given are mouse names. Read sequence stops 4 residues before the CDR3 end, and the germline J gene provides the missing end. This chain joins TRBV2 and TRBJ2-1; D is undetermined. V lost 0 bases and J 3 bases, leaving 6 bases between the germline ends. The CDR3 has 14 residues. The V gene's germline CDR1 is LGHNA and CDR2 YSYQKL. CDR3 sequence reads: CASSQDNSYAEQFF. The CDR3 DNA, read in part, is TGTGCCAGCAGCCAAGATAACAGCTATGCT.

Of note for this clone: The CDR3 does not end in the conserved phenylalanine or tryptophan, so this is likely a read error. The DNA is left out, because the CDR3 cannot be placed on it with certainty; the CDR3 is given as TCRdb lists it. The listed genes are named as in mouse. The V call is TRBV19, the J call TRBJ1-7. TRBJ1-7 counts as an open reading frame of uncertain function. 9 amino acids form the CDR3, both terminal residues included. Germline values: CDR1 FNHDT, CDR2 SITEND (reference sequence). The chain's CDR3 is CASSIMVDH.

For this clone: A much larger clone lies a single base off, so this may be a read error. Gene names refer to mouse genes. The CDR3 goes on 4 residues after the read ends, and that part is filled in from the germline J gene. This chain links TRBV17 with TRBJ2-1; 12 bases match TRBD1. CDR3 length: 16 amino acids. Looked up from germline, CDR1 is MNHDT and CDR2 is YYDKIL. Partial CDR3 DNA: TGTGCCAGCAGCTCATCCGGGACAGGGGGCTTTGCT. It codes for CASSSSGTGGFA. The whole CDR3 reads CASSSSGTGGFAEQFF.

This clone was counted at least ten times. Gene labels here are mouse ones. From the germline J gene comes the end of the CDR3, since the read stops 4 residues before it. This same CDR3 is encoded by further DNA sequences in the sample. The chain joins TRBV26 to TRBJ2-7; 10 nucleotides match TRBD2. This CDR3 has 17 amino acids. Trimming took 1 base from V and 0 from J; bases not matched to a gene: 6. CDR1 and CDR2 (germline): KGHPV, FQNQEV (reference sequence). The CDR3 spells CASSLYKGTGDSYEQYF. The sequenced CDR3 bases are TGTGCCAGCAGTCTGTATAAGGGGACTGGGGACTCCTAT.

This clone has a count of ten or more. Gene names are mouse gene names. The CDR3 end is not reached by the read, which stops 4 residues before it; the germline J gene fills it in. This sequence joins TRBV13-1 and TRBJ2-5; 9 positions match TRBD2. Germline V gene lookup returns CDR1 NSHNY and CDR2 SYGAGN. V lost 3 bases, J lost 2 bases, and 1 base stayed unmatched. This CDR3 contains 14 residues. CDR3 sequence reads: CASSVLGGQDTQYF. The part of the CDR3 DNA that was read is TGTGCCAGCAGTGTACTGGGGGGCCAAGAC.

This clone was seen many times. The gene symbols are mouse symbols. The read halts 4 residues ahead of the CDR3 end, with the missing end drawn from the germline J gene. The rearrangement links TRBV13-1 to TRBJ2-1, with D possibly matching TRBD2 (5 bases). This CDR3 is 15 amino acids long. Germline V gene lookup returns CDR1 NSHNY and CDR2 SYGAGN. Trimming removed 0 bases from V and 0 bases from J, with 7 bases in between. The CDR3 sequence is CASSDGLGNYAEQFF. The sequenced CDR3 bases are TGTGCCAGCAGTGATGGGCTGGGTAACTATGCT.

This clone was observed a few times. Gene names are the mouse ones. The read falls 4 residues short of the CDR3 end, and the missing part is taken from the germline J gene. The chain combines TRBV13-1 with TRBJ2-1; 9 bases are shared with TRBD1. The CDR3 loop spans 15 amino acids. V lost 5 bases to trimming and J lost 5 bases; unmatched junction nucleotides: 8. Per germline, CDR1 NSHNY and CDR2 SYGAGN. The CDR3 loop reads CASSSSGTGNAEQFF. CDR3 bases read: TGTGCCAGCAGCTCATCCGGGACAGGGAATGCT.

A remark on this clone: Any gene name here is a mouse gene name. The CDR3 end is not reached by the read, which stops 4 residues before it; the germline J gene fills it in. The chain recombines TRBV13-3 with TRBJ2-4; 8 bases are shared with TRBD1. Germline lookup yields CDR1 NNHDY and CDR2 SYVADS. This CDR3 contains 12 residues. CDR3 amino acids: CASKDRENTLYF. CDR3 bases read: TGTGCCAGCAAGGACAGGGAAAAC.

This clone was detected many times. Gene names follow the mouse nomenclature. The read is 4 residues too short to cover the CDR3 end, so that end is filled in from the germline J gene. This chain uses TRBV13-2 with TRBJ2-4; the match to TRBD2 covers 10 bases. This CDR3 is 16 amino acids long. V shed 3 bases and J 3 bases; nucleotides not matched to a gene: 7. The V gene's germline CDR1 is NNHNN and CDR2 SYGAGS (reference sequence). CDR3 loop: CASGVDWGVGQNTLYF. CDR3 DNA, as far as it was read: TGTGCCAGCGGTGTCGACTGGGGGGTCGGACAAAAC.

This clone was recorded at least ten times. Genes and germline are mouse. This CDR3 reads CASSQETGGRNTGQLYF. CDR3 bases read: TGTGCCAGCAGCCAAGAAACTGGGGGGCGAAACACCGGG. The V and J genes are TRBV5 and TRBJ2-2; TRBD2 matches 9 bases. Coverage ceases 4 residues before the CDR3 finishes, and the germline J gene fills in the end. CDR3 length: 17 residues. After removal of 0 bases from V and 1 base from J, the junction contained 3 bases not matched to a gene. Germline-derived CDR1 and CDR2 are LGHNA and YNLKQL (reference sequence).

This clone was observed at least ten times. Gene names follow the mouse nomenclature. The CDR3 extends 4 residues past the end of the read, so its final part is completed from the germline J gene. The chain recombines TRBV13-1 with TRBJ1-2, with 7 bases identical to TRBD1. Losses at the gene ends were 0 bases for V and 2 bases for J; bases not matched to a gene: 1. The CDR3 spans 14 residues. Germline CDR1 is NSHNY and CDR2 is SYGAGN. CDR3 DNA (partial): TGTGCCAGCAGTGATGAGGGACAGAACTCC. Amino acids: CASSDEGQNS. The full CDR3 protein is CASSDEGQNSDYTF.

To note about this clone: Mouse germline and gene names are used. Read coverage stops 4 residues before the CDR3 terminus; the germline J gene supplies the remainder. The chain links TRBV2 to TRBJ2-1, with TRBD1 matching 12 bases. The CDR3 is 16 residues long. Germline CDR1 and CDR2: LGHNA and YSYQKL. The CDR3 reads CASSQERDRGRAEQFF. CDR3 DNA, as far as it was read: TGTGCCAGCAGCCAAGAGAGGGACAGGGGGCGGGCT.

This clone was picked up many times. Gene and germline names: mouse. The sequence runs out 4 residues before the end of the CDR3; the remainder is reconstructed from the germline J gene. V and J are TRBV19 and TRBJ2-5; maybe TRBD2 (5 bases). Germline CDR1 reads FNHDT; CDR2 reads SITEND (reference sequence). CDR3 length: 11 residues. The CDR3 sequence is CASSLGDTQYF. Incomplete CDR3 DNA: TGTGCCAGCAGTTTGGGGGAC.

Ten or more counts support this clone. The gene names given are mouse names. The missing CDR3 end, 4 residues past where the read stops, is filled in from the germline J gene. The gene calls are TRBV13-2 and TRBJ2-1; D not certain. Germline loops: CDR1 NNHNN, CDR2 SYGAGS (reference sequence). CDR3 length equals 12 residues. The CDR3: CASGGGWAEQFF. The sequenced CDR3 bases are TGTGCCAGCGGTGGAGGGTGGGCT.

There are many counts of this clone. Mouse gene names and germline throughout. The read stops 4 residues short of the end of the CDR3; the missing end is completed from the germline J gene. This chain joins TRBV14 and TRBJ2-5, with D perhaps TRBD1 (6 bases). V gave up 5 bases and J gave up 0 bases, with 13 bases separating them. This CDR3 is built from 15 residues. Looked up from germline, CDR1 is SGHDT and CDR2 is FRDEAV. The CDR3 loop reads CASSPGTINQDTQYF. The sequenced part of the CDR3 DNA is TGTGCCAGCAGCCCGGGGACAATTAACCAAGAC.

Only a few counts were recorded for this clone. At residue 11, TCRdb's protein disagrees with the DNA translation; the protein shown here derives from the DNA. Gene labels here are mouse ones. The observed sequence ends 3 residues before the CDR3 terminus, with the missing tail filled in from the germline J gene. The chain uses TRBV1 and TRBJ1-3; D gene uncertain. The CDR3 totals 14 residues. Per germline, CDR1 NSQYPW and CDR2 LRSPGD (reference sequence). This CDR3 is CTCSAKSSGNPLYF. The DNA read from the CDR3 is TGCACCTGCAGTGCAAAATCTTCTGGAAATCCG. The variable domain in full, with the rest retrieved from reference TRBV1 and TRBJ1-3, is VTLLEQNPRWRLVPRGQAVNLRCILKNSQYPWMSWYQQDLQKQLQWLFTLRSPGDKEVKSLPGADYLATRVTDTELRLQVANMSQGRTLYCTCSAKSSGNPLYFGEGSRLIVV.

This clone was seen many times. Gene names and germline refer to mouse. The sequenced fragment ends 4 residues before the CDR3 boundary, so the rest is inferred from the germline J gene. The chain has TRBV13-1 and TRBJ2-5, with a tentative D call TRBD1 (6 bases). The CDR3 is 13 residues long. Germline loops: CDR1 NSHNY, CDR2 SYGAGN. The sequenced part of the CDR3 DNA is TGTGCCAGCAGTGATGAGGGGGAAGAC. Encoded protein: CASSDEGED. The whole CDR3 protein is CASSDEGEDTQYF.

Turning to this clone: At residue 13, TCRdb's protein is not the same as the translated DNA, so the protein here was read from the DNA. The gene symbols are mouse symbols. CDR3 protein: CASSDERRDRGSPLYF. The DNA read from the CDR3 is TGTGCCAGCAGTGATGAGCGCCGGGACAGGGGGTCGCCC. The chain employs TRBV13-1 and TRBJ1-6; 11 nucleotides align to TRBD1. The CDR3 end lies 3 residues beyond the end of the read and is filled in from the germline J gene. TRBJ1-6 is an ORF, with its function uncertain. Unmatched junction bases numbered 6, after V lost 0 bases and J lost 10 bases. The CDR3 has 16 residues. Germline CDR1 and CDR2: NSHNY and SYGAGN.

There are many counts of this clone. All gene names here are mouse names. The read halts 4 residues ahead of the CDR3 end, with the missing end drawn from the germline J gene. V gene TRBV14 combines with J gene TRBJ2-5; TRBD1 matches at 11 bases. This CDR3 comprises 16 residues. Germline CDR1 SGHDT, CDR2 FRDEAV. J was trimmed by 3 bases and V by 3 bases; bases with no gene match: 6. CDR3 residues: CASSSGTGGGQDTQYF. Partial CDR3 DNA: TGTGCCAGCAGTTCCGGGACAGGGGGAGGACAAGAC.

This clone was observed a handful of times. With only one base between it and a far larger clone, this is likely a read error. All gene names here are mouse names. The CDR3 end is not reached by the read, which stops 4 residues before it; the germline J gene fills it in. Other DNA sequences within the sample encode an identical CDR3. This rearrangement joins TRBV31 to TRBJ1-1, with TRBD1 matching 10 bases. CDR1 and CDR2 from the germline V gene are GKSSPN and SITVG. V gave up 1 base and J gave up 0 bases; unmatched junction bases: 5. This CDR3 comprises 16 residues. The CDR3 is CAWSRDRGVANTEVFF. The CDR3 bases that were read are TGTGCCTGGAGTCGGGACAGGGGTGTGGCAAACACA. Using reference TRBV31 and TRBJ1-1 for the parts outside the CDR3, the full variable domain is AQTIHQWPVAEIKAVGSPLSLGCTIKGKSSPNLYWYWQATGGTLQQLFYSITVGQVESVVQLNLSASRPKDDQFILSTEKLLLSHSGFYLCAWSRDRGVANTEVFFGKGTRLTVV.

This clone has more than one count but fewer than ten. Here the gene names and germline are mouse. From the germline J gene comes the end of the CDR3, since the read stops 4 residues before it. This sequence joins TRBV20 and TRBJ1-4; 8 nucleotides line up with TRBD1. Germline CDR1 reads GFQATS; CDR2 reads STVNSAI. This CDR3 has 13 amino acids. V dropped 2 bases and J dropped 4; count of bases not matched to a gene: 0. CDR3 DNA, as far as it was read: TGTGGTGCTAGGACAGGGGGCAACGAA. Encoded protein: CGARTGGNE. The whole CDR3 protein is CGARTGGNERLFF.

In regard to this clone: Here the gene names and germline are mouse. With the read ending 4 residues before the CDR3 end, the germline J gene is used to fill in that end. The V and J genes are TRBV19 and TRBJ2-5; 13 nucleotides agree with TRBD2. This CDR3 contains 16 residues. Per germline, CDR1 FNHDT and CDR2 SITEND (reference sequence). The V gene end was trimmed by 4 bases and the J gene end by 2 bases; junction bases not matched to a gene: 4. CDR3: CASSFRDWGGQDTQYF. The DNA read from the CDR3 is TGTGCCAGCAGTTTCCGGGACTGGGGGGGCCAAGAC.

Only a few counts were recorded for this clone. All gene names here are mouse names. CDR3 DNA, as far as it was read: TGTGCTAGCAGTAGAGCTGCGACAGGGGGCTCC. Translated, it gives CASSRAATGGS. The complete CDR3 sequence is CASSRAATGGSDYTF. V is TRBV17 and J is TRBJ1-2; 9 bases are a match to TRBD1. The read gets to within 4 residues of the CDR3 end, and the germline J gene fills in the rest. The germline V gene encodes CDR1 MNHDT and CDR2 YYDKIL. Losses at the gene ends were 1 base for V and 4 bases for J; bases not matched to a gene: 4. The CDR3 sequence is 15 residues long.

There are many counts of this clone. The gene names given are mouse names. The DNA ends 4 residues before the CDR3 does, and the rest of the CDR3 is filled in from the germline J gene. This chain links TRBV31 with TRBJ1-4, with D unresolved. V dropped 0 bases and J dropped 0 bases, with 5 bases sitting between them. This CDR3 comprises 14 residues. CDR1 is GKSSPN and CDR2 is SITVG in the germline V gene. The sequenced CDR3 bases are TGTGCCTGGAGTCTAACAGTTTCCAACGAA. This encodes CAWSLTVSNE. The whole CDR3 is CAWSLTVSNERLFF.

At least ten counts were recorded for this clone. Germline and genes here are mouse. The read terminates 4 residues before the CDR3 end, so the remaining end is supplied by the germline J gene. The V gene is TRBV4, the J gene TRBJ2-4; 8 positions agree with TRBD2. The CDR3 totals 14 residues. From germline, CDR1 is LGHDT and CDR2 YNNKQL (reference sequence). V shed 3 bases and J 3 bases; nucleotides not matched to a gene: 2. CDR3 DNA, as far as it was read: TGTGCCAGCAGCTACTTGGGGGGGCAAAAC. This encodes CASSYLGGQN. The complete CDR3 reads CASSYLGGQNTLYF.

This clone has ten or more counts. Gene names are the mouse ones. The read finishes 4 residues shy of the CDR3 end, and the germline J gene is used to complete it. This chain connects TRBV13-1 to TRBJ2-7; D is unresolved. There are 12 residues in the CDR3. The germline V gene has CDR1 NSHNY and CDR2 SYGAGN. Incomplete CDR3 DNA: TGTGCCAGCAGTGAGCCAGAATAT. It is translated as CASSEPEY. The full CDR3 protein reads CASSEPEYEQYF.

In this sample, this clone turned up many times. The gene names given are mouse names. The CDR3 goes on 4 residues after the read ends, and that part is filled in from the germline J gene. The chain couples TRBV13-2 to TRBJ2-5; D is undetermined. The CDR3 length is 14 residues. Trimming stripped 1 base from V and 2 bases from J, with 8 bases between. Germline V lookup: CDR1 NNHNN, CDR2 SYGAGS (reference sequence). The CDR3 protein is CASGDRRPQDTQYF. Incomplete CDR3 DNA: TGTGCCAGCGGTGATCGCAGGCCCCAAGAC.